The subject of this entry is one T cell receptor beta chain. The target antigen is unknown. Trimming removed 5 bases at V and 5 bases at J, with 21 bases between. Per the germline V gene, CDR1 is MDHEN and CDR2 is SYDVKM. CDR3 length equals 16 residues. The sample belongs to a study of cytomegalovirus exposure and HLA in healthy donors. Across the study: A prior analysis found 117 million unique TCR beta sequences from 150 million to 200 million T cells.

Both 60 Vbeta primers and 13 Jbeta primers went into the PCR. In the authors' workflow: About 11 million shared chains were among the approximately 80 million unique TCR beta chains that a later analysis counted. Profiling relied on immunoSEQ multiplex PCR, and the TCRdb table lists in-frame clones only, not all of them. That table gives V, J and clone size, and the DNA gave D and trimming. Of fewer than 200,000 clones in the sample, about 77% were seen once. Study results and limitations: As a later analysis showed, a missense DCLRE1C variant was linked to trimming of TCR beta V- and J-genes.

The chain recombines TRBV28 with TRBJ1-1; a weak D match, TRBD1 (6 bases). The TCR comes from a man aged 55 to 69 in good health and CMV-seronegative. Material: PBMCs. The CDR3 region is CASSLTRGEGGTEAFF. CDR3 sequence (DNA): TGTGCCAGCAGTCTAACCCGGGGGGAAGGGGGTACTGAAGCTTTCTTT.